The present entry profiles one T cell receptor (beta chain) with its context. In the naive CD8 group, cells lacked CD45RO and were positively selected for CCR7, so terminally differentiated effector memory CD45RA+ cells were left out. The data were obtained in a study of shared clonotypes between healthy human individuals. The germline V and J ends were trimmed by 5 bases and 6 bases, with 13 bases remaining between them. The germline V gene has CDR1 SEHNR and CDR2 FQNEAQ (reference sequence). The CDR3 length is 14 residues. Clones were read by immunoSEQ multiplex PCR, and TCRdb kept only the in-frame ones, dropping some. The sample holds some 2.1 million clones, 85% to 95% seen once.

The chain joins TRBV7-9 to TRBJ1-4; tentatively, D is TRBD1 (5 bases). The receptor was derived from a man between 18 and 35 years old in good health. Some clones in this sample may be carry-over from other donors' samples. The specimen was naive CD8+ T cells from PBMCs. CDR3: CASSPRTRHEKLFF. The DNA of the CDR3 is TGTGCCAGCAGCCCTCGGACACGCCATGAAAAACTGTTTTTT.